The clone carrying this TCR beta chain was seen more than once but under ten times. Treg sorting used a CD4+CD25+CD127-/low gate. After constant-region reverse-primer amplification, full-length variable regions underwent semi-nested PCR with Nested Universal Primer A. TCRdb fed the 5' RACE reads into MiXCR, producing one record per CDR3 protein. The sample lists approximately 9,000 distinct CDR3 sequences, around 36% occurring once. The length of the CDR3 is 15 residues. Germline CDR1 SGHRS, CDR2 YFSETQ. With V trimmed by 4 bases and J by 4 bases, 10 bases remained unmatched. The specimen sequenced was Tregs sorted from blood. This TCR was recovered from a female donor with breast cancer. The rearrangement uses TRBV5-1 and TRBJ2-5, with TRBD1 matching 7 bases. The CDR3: CASSTGQARAETQYF. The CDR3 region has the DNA TGCGCCAGCAGCACTGGACAGGCCCGGGCAGAGACCCAGTACTTC.